A selection of T cell receptor beta chains follows, all from one sample in a study of response to subunit inactivated influenza vaccine. Using its own MiXCR run on the RT-PCR reads, TCRdb lists one record per CDR3 protein. Of approximately 520,000 distinct CDR3 sequences in the sample, approximately 15% were seen once. Sequenced here: CD4+ T cells sorted from PBMCs, sampled 23 months after vaccination. The receptors originated from a man aged 45 to 70 who received an inactivated influenza vaccine. CDR3s include the opening cysteine and the closing phenylalanine or tryptophan. The D gene is left open where the match is weak. Size is omitted from some rows. Given values are once, few, many or a class for expanded clones.

d_call	clone_size	v_call	j_call	cdr3_nt	cdr3_aa
.	few	TRBV6-5	TRBJ2-5	TGTGCCAGCAGTTATCCCTCGACGGCGACCCAGTACTTC	CASSYPSTATQYF
TRBD2	few	TRBV29-1	TRBJ2-3	TGCAGCGTTGTTCAGGGAGAGCGGGGGGGTTTAGATACGCAGTATTTT	CSVVQGERGGLDTQYF
TRBD2	.	TRBV7-8	TRBJ2-1	TGTGCCAGCAGCCATCACCCTAGCGGGAGCTCCTACAATGAGCAGTTCTTC	CASSHHPSGSSYNEQFF
TRBD1	many	TRBV4-3	TRBJ2-1	TGCGCCAGCAGCCAAGAACACAGGGGATACAATGAGCAGTTCTTC	CASSQEHRGYNEQFF
.	few	TRBV5-1	TRBJ2-3	TGCGCCAGCAGCTTGGCTTCGATGGGGGGCACAGATACGCAGTATTTT	CASSLASMGGTDTQYF
TRBD1	.	TRBV20-1	TRBJ1-2	TGCAGTGCCAGGACAGGGGAGGGGAGATATGGCTACACCTTC	CSARTGEGRYGYTF
TRBD2	once	TRBV20-1	TRBJ2-3	TGCAGTGCTAGAGATCGACTAGCGGGTACAGATACGCAGTATTTT	CSARDRLAGTDTQYF
TRBD2	.	TRBV7-3	TRBJ2-1	TGTGCCAGCAGCTTAACGGCCCGAATGGCTAGCGGGAGCGCCTACAATGAGCAGTTCTTC	CASSLTARMASGSAYNEQFF
.	few	TRBV28	TRBJ1-4	TGTGCCAGCAGTTTTCAGGGGAGAGCTGAAAAACTGTTTTTT	CASSFQGRAEKLFF
TRBD1	few	TRBV2	TRBJ1-2	TGTGCCAGCGGATCGACAGGGTTAGGCTACACCTTC	CASGSTGLGYTF
.	many	TRBV7-8	TRBJ1-1	TGTGCCAGCAGCTTACCGGGCCCAATTGAAGCTTTCTTT	CASSLPGPIEAFF
.	few	TRBV12-3/TRBV12-4	TRBJ2-2	TGTGCCAGCATTGAACAGATTCAGGCCGGGGAGCTGTTTTTT	CASIEQIQAGELFF
TRBD2	many	TRBV7-2	TRBJ2-5	TGTGCCAGCAGCTTGACTAGCGGGAGTAGAGGGGGAGAGACCCAGTACTTC	CASSLTSGSRGGETQYF
.	many	TRBV5-1	TRBJ2-6	TGCGCCAGCAGCTCGACAGGCTCTGGGGCCAACGTCCTGACTTTC	CASSSTGSGANVLTF
.	many	TRBV5-1	TRBJ1-1	TGCGCCAGCAGCTTGGGGTTGACACCAAACACTGAAGCTTTCTTT	CASSLGLTPNTEAFF
TRBD1	few	TRBV5-1	TRBJ1-1	TGCGCCAGCAGCGCAAGACCGGGACAGGGGGCTGAAGCTTTCTTT	CASSARPGQGAEAFF
.	.	TRBV10-3	TRBJ2-1	TGTGCCATCAGAGTAAACAATGAGCAGTTCTTC	CAIRVNNEQFF
TRBD1	.	TRBV4-3	TRBJ1-1	TGCGCCAGCAGCCAAGAGACAGGGACATACACTGAAGCTTTCTTT	CASSQETGTYTEAFF
.	.	TRBV6-5	TRBJ2-7	TGTGCCAGCAGTTACCTCCCGGGACACCCTTCCTACGAGCAGTACTTC	CASSYLPGHPSYEQYF
.	.	TRBV12-5	TRBJ1-5	TGTGCTAGTGGTTTGGGGGGGAGTCAGCCCCAGCATTTT	CASGLGGSQPQHF
.	.	TRBV4-2	TRBJ2-3	TGTGCCAGCAGCCAAGATCGGGCTACCACAGATACGCAGTATTTT	CASSQDRATTDTQYF
TRBD2	.	TRBV20-1	TRBJ2-5	TGCAGTGCTAGGAGGGGGAGCGGGAGTGAGACCCAGTACTTC	CSARRGSGSETQYF
TRBD1	few	TRBV20-1	TRBJ2-7	TGCAGTGCGAGAGACAGGGGGCAGTACGAGCAGTACTTC	CSARDRGQYEQYF
TRBD1	.	TRBV6-1	TRBJ1-6	TGTGCCAGCACCCGACAGGGTGATAATTCACCCCTCCACTTT	CASTRQGDNSPLHF
.	few	TRBV5-6	TRBJ2-2	TGTGCCAGCAGCCGGTTGCTCTCGAACACCGGGGAGCTGTTTTTT	CASSRLLSNTGELFF
TRBD1	few	TRBV5-1	TRBJ1-1	TGCGCCAGCAGCCGGGACAGCCCAAACTTCGAAGCTTTCTTT	CASSRDSPNFEAFF
TRBD1	few	TRBV6-5	TRBJ2-2	TGTGCCAGCAGTTACACGGGACAGGGGATTTCCGGGGAGCTGTTTTTT	CASSYTGQGISGELFF
TRBD2	few	TRBV28	TRBJ2-5	TGTGCCAGCAGTTTGACGACTAGCGGCCAAGAGACCCAGTACTTC	CASSLTTSGQETQYF
.	.	TRBV4-1	TRBJ1-4	TGCGCCAGCAGCCCCTACAGGAATAATGAAAAACTGTTTTTT	CASSPYRNNEKLFF
.	many	TRBV7-8	TRBJ1-1	TGTGCCAGCAGCTTAGAGCCAGGGTTCACTGAAGCTTTCTTT	CASSLEPGFTEAFF
TRBD1	.	TRBV6-2/TRBV6-3	TRBJ2-7	TGTGCCTGCCGAAGGGGACAGGGTGATTACGAGCAGTACTTC	CACRRGQGDYEQYF
.	.	TRBV5-1	TRBJ2-3	TGCGCCAGCAGCTTGATGATGACCCGCACAGATACGCAGTATTTT	CASSLMMTRTDTQYF
TRBD1	.	TRBV5-1	TRBJ2-3	TGCGCCAGCAGCTTGGGAGGGCAGGGGGCAAGAGATACGCAGTATTTT	CASSLGGQGARDTQYF
.	few	TRBV12-3/TRBV12-4	TRBJ1-4	TGTGCCAGCAGTTTTAGGCAGGGCGGTGAAAAACTGTTTTTT	CASSFRQGGEKLFF
TRBD1	.	TRBV23-1	TRBJ1-5	TGCGCCAGCACAGGGACAGGGCTTAACAATCAGCCCCAGCATTTT	CASTGTGLNNQPQHF
TRBD2	few	TRBV20-1	TRBJ2-3	TGCAGTGCTAGACAATCCGGCGGGAGGGAGCTGAATACGCAGTATTTT	CSARQSGGRELNTQYF
.	few	TRBV24-1	TRBJ2-3	TGTGCCACCAGTGAGGGACGAAACACAGATACGCAGTATTTT	CATSEGRNTDTQYF